The present entry profiles one T cell receptor beta chain with its context. The antigen is unknown. An end of the junction does not agree with germline; a read error may underlie this. TCRdb itself ran the RT-PCR reads through MiXCR, one entry per CDR3 protein. The sample includes hundreds of thousands of distinct CDR3 sequences, roughly 22% of them seen just once. CDR3 length: 17 amino acids. Germline loops: CDR1 DFQATT, CDR2 SNEGSKA (reference sequence). These data belong to a study of response to subunit inactivated influenza vaccine. Regarding the study as a whole: The authors proposed limited new T cell recruitment per seasonal influenza vaccination.

This clonotype originated in a man in his fifties or sixties who received an inactivated influenza vaccine. The rearrangement uses TRBV20-1 and TRBJ2-5, with TRBD2 identical over 10 bases. Material: PBMCs from blood, obtained around 22 months after vaccination. DNA for the CDR3: TGCTGTGCTAGGGTAGGGCTAGCGGGAGCGTATCGGGAGACCCAGTACTTC. Amino acids: CCARVGLAGAYRETQYF.